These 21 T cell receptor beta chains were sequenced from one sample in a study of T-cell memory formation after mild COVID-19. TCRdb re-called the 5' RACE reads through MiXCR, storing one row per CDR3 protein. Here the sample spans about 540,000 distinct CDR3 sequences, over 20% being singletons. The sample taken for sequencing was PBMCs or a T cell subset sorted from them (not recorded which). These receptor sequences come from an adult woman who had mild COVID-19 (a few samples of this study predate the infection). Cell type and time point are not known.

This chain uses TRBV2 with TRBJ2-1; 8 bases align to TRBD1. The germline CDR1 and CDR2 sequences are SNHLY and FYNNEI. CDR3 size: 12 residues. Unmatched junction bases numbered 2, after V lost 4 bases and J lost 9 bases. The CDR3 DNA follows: TGTGCCAGCAGTGGAGACAGGGGTGAGCAGTTCTTC. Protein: CASSGDRGEQFF.

CDR3 sequence: CASSPAPNGGKETQYF. CDR3 nucleotide sequence: TGTGCCAGCAGCCCCGCTCCAAACGGCGGCAAAGAGACCCAGTACTTC. The rearrangement links TRBV4-2 to TRBJ2-5; no reliable D call. Trimming removed 4 bases from V and 3 bases from J, with 18 bases in between. The length of the CDR3 is 16 residues. CDR1 and CDR2 (germline): LGHNA, YNFKEQ.

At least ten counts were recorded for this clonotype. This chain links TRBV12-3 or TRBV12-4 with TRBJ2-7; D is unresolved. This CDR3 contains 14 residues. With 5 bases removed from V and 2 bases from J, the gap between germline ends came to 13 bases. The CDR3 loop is CASSLFGGTYEQYF. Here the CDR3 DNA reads TGTGCCAGCAGTCTCTTTGGTGGGACCTACGAGCAGTACTTC.

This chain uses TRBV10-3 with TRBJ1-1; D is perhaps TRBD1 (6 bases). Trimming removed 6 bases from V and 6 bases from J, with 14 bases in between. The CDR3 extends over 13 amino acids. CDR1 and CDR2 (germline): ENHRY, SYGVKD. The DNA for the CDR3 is TGTGCCATCAGCCGGGACACGGAGTCTGAAGCTTTCTTT. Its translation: CAISRDTESEAFF.

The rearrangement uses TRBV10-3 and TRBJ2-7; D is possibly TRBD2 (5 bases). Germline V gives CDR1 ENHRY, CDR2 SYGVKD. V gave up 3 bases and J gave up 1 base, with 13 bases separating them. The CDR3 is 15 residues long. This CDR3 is CAISDRQRLSYEQYF. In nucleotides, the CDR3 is TGTGCCATCAGTGACCGGCAGCGACTATCCTACGAGCAGTACTTC.

CDR3 residues: CASSSGGRLAGTQYF. CDR3 in DNA: TGCGCCAGCAGCTCCGGGGGGCGACTAGCGGGGACCCAGTACTTC. The V call is TRBV5-1, the J call TRBJ2-5; 10 nucleotides line up with TRBD2. V was pared by 3 bases and J by 7 bases, with 9 bases of the junction left unmatched. CDR3 length: 15 amino acids. The V gene's germline CDR1 is SGHRS and CDR2 YFSETQ.

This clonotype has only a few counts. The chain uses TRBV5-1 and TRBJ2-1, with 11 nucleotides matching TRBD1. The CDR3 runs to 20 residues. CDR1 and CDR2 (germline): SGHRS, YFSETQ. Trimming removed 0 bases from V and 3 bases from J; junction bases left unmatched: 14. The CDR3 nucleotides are TGCGCCAGCAGCTTGGCCGATGGGGACAGGGGGAACAATCACTACAATGAGCAGTTCTTC. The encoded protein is CASSLADGDRGNNHYNEQFF. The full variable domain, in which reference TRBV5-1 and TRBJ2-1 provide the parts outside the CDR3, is KAGVTQTPRYLIKTRGQQVTLSCSPISGHRSVSWYQQTPGQGLQFLFEYFSETQRNKGNFPGRFSGRQFSNSRSEMNVSTLELGDSALYLCASSLADGDRGNNHYNEQFFGPGTRLTVL.

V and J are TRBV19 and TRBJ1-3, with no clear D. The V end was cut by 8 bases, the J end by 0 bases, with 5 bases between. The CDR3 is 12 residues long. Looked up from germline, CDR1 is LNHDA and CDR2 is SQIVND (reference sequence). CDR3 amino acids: CASQSSGNTIYF. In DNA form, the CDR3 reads TGTGCCAGTCAGAGCTCTGGAAACACCATATATTTT.

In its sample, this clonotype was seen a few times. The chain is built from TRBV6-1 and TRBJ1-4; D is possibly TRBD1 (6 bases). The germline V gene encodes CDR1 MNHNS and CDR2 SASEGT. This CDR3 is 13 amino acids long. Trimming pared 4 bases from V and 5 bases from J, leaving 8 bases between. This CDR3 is CASSGQENEKLFF. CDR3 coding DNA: TGTGCCAGCAGTGGACAGGAAAATGAAAAACTGTTTTTT.

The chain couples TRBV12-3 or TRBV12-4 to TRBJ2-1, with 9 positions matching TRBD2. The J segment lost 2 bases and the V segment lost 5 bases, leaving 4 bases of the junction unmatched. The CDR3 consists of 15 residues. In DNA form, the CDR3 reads TGTGCCAGCAGTGCGGGGACTAGCCCCTACAATGAGCAGTTCTTC. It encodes CASSAGTSPYNEQFF.

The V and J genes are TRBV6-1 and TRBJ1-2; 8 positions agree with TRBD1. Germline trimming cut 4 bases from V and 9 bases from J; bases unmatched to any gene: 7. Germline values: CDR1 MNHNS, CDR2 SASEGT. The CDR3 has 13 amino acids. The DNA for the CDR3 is TGTGCCAGCAGTGGCGGACAGGGAGAGCGCTACACCTTC. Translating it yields CASSGGQGERYTF.

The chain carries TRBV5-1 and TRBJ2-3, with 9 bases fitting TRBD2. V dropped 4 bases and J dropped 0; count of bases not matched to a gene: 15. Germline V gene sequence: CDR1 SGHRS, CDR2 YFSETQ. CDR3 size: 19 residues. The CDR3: CASSLASGIEFGSTDTQYF. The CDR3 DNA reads TGCGCCAGCAGCCTTGCTAGCGGGATCGAGTTTGGGAGCACAGATACGCAGTATTTT.

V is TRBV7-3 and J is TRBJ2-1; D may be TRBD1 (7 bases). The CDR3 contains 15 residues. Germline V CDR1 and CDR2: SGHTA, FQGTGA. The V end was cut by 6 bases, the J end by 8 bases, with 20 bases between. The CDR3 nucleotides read TGTGCCAGCAGACCATCAGGGGGAGGTATCGATGAGCAGTTCTTC. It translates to CASRPSGGGIDEQFF.

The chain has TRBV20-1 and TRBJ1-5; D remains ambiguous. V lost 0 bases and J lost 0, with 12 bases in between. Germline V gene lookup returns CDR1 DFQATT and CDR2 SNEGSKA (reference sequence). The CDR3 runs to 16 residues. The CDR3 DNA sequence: TGCAGTGCTAGAGATATGACCCTTACTAGCAATCAGCCCCAGCATTTT. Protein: CSARDMTLTSNQPQHF.

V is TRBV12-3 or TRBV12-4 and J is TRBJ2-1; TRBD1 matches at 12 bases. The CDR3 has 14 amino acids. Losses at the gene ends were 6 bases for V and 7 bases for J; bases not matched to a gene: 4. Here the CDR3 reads CASRRGQGANEQFF. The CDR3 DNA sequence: TGTGCCAGCAGGAGGGGACAGGGGGCAAATGAGCAGTTCTTC.

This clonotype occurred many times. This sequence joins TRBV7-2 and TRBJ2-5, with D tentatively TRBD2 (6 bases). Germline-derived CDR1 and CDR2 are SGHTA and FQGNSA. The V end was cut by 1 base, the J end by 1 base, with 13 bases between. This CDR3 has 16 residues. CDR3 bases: TGTGCCAGCAGCTTAGGTGCGGTGGGGGGCCAAGAGACCCAGTACTTC. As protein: CASSLGAVGGQETQYF.

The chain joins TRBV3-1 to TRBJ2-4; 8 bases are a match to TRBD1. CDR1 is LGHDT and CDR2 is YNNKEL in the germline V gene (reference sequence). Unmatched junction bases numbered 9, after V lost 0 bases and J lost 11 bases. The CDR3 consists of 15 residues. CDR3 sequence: CASSQEGQGAMVQYF. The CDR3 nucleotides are TGTGCCAGCAGCCAAGAGGGGCAGGGGGCCATGGTTCAGTACTTC.

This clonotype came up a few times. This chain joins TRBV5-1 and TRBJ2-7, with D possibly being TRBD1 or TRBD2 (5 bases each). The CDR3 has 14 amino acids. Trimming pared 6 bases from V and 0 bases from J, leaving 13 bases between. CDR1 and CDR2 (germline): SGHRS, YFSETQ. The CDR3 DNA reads TGCGCCAGCATCCGGGACGCCAGCTCCTACGAGCAGTACTTC. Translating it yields CASIRDASSYEQYF.

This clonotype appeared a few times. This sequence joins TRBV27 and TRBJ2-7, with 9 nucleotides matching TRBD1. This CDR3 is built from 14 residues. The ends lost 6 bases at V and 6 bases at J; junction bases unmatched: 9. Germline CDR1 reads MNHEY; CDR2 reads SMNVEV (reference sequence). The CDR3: CASRTGTGYIEQYF. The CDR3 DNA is TGTGCCAGCAGAACCGGGACAGGGTATATCGAGCAGTACTTC.

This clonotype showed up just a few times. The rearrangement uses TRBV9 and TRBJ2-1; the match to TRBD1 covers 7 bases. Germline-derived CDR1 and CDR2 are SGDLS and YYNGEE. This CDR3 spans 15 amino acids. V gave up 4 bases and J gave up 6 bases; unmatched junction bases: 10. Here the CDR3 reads CASSPGTVEINEQFF. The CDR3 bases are TGTGCCAGCAGCCCAGGGACAGTAGAAATCAATGAGCAGTTCTTC.

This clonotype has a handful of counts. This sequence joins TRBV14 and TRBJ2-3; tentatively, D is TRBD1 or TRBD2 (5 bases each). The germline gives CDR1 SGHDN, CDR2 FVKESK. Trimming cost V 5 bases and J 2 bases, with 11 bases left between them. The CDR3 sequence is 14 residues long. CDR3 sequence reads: CASSGRDHTDTQYF. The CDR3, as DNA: TGTGCCAGCAGCGGCCGGGACCACACAGATACGCAGTATTTT.